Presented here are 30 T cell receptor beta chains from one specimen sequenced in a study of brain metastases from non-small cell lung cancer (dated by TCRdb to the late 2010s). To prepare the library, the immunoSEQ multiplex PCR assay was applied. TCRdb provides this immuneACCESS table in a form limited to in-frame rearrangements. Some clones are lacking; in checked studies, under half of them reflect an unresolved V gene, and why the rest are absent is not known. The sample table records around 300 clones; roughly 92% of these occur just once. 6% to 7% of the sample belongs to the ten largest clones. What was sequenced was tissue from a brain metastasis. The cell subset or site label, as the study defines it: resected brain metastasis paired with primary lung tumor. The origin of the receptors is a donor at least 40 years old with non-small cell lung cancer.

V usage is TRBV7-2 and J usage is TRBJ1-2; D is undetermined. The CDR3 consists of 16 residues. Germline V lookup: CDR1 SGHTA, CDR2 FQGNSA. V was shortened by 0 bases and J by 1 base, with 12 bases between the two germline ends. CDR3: CASSLAWERLNYGYTF. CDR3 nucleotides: TGTGCCAGCAGCTTAGCGTGGGAGAGGCTTAACTATGGCTACACCTTC.

The CDR3 protein is CAIKGAGLEQETQYF. In DNA, the CDR3 is TGTGCCATCAAGGGGGCGGGCCTGGAGCAAGAGACCCAGTACTTC. The chain is built from TRBV10-3 and TRBJ2-5; 7 positions agree with TRBD1. The V segment lost 7 bases and the J segment 2 bases; nucleotides outside the gene matches: 10. This CDR3 spans 15 amino acids. Germline loops: CDR1 ENHRY, CDR2 SYGVKD.

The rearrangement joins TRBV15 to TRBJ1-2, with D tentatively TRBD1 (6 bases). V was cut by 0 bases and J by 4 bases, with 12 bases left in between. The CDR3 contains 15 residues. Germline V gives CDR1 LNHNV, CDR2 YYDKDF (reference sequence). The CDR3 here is CATSRDSQGSYGYTF. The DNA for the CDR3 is TGTGCCACCAGCAGAGACTCACAGGGATCCTATGGCTACACCTTC.

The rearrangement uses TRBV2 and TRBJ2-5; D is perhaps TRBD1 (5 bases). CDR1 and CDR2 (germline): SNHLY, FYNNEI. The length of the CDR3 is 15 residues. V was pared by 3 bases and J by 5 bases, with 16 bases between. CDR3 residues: CASSDRVQGGETQYF. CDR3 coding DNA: TGTGCCAGCAGTGACCGGGTCCAGGGTGGGGAGACCCAGTACTTC.

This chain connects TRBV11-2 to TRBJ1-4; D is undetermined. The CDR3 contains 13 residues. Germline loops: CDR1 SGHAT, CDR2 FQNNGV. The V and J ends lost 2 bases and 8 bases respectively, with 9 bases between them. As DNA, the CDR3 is TGTGCCAGCAGCTTATCGGGCTGGGAAAAACTGTTTTTT. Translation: CASSLSGWEKLFF. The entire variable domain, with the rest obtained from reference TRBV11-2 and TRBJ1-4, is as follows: EAGVAQSPRYKIIEKRQSVAFWCNPISGHATLYWYQQILGQGPKLLIQFQNNGVVDDSQLPKDRFSAERLKGVDSTLKIQPAKLEDSAVYLCASSLSGWEKLFFGSGTQLSVL.

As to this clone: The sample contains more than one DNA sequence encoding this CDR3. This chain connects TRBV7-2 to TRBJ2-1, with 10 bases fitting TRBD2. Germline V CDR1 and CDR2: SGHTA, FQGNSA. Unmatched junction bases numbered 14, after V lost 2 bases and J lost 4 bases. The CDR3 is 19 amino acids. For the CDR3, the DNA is TGTGCCAGCAGCTTACATCTTAGCGGGGGGCGCCTACTTTACAATGAGCAGTTCTTC. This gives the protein CASSLHLSGGRLLYNEQFF.

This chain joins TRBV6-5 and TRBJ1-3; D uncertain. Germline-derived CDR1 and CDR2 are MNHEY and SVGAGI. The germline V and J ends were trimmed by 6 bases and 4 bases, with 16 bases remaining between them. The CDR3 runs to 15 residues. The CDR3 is CASSRLPEAGNTIYF. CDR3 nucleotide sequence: TGTGCCAGCAGCCGCCTCCCAGAGGCGGGAAACACCATATATTTT.

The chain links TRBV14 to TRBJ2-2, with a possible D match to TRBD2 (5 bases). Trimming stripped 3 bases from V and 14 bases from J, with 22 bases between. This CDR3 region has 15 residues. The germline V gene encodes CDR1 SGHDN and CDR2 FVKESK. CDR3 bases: TGTGCCAGCAGCCATCCGACGGAGTATCGGGGTAGACTGTTTTTT. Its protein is CASSHPTEYRGRLFF.

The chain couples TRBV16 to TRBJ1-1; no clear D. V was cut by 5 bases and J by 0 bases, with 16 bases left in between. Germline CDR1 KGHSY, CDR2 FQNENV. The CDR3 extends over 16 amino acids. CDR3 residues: CASSLIVSRMNTEAFF. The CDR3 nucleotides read TGTGCCAGCAGCTTGATAGTAAGTCGCATGAACACTGAAGCTTTCTTT.

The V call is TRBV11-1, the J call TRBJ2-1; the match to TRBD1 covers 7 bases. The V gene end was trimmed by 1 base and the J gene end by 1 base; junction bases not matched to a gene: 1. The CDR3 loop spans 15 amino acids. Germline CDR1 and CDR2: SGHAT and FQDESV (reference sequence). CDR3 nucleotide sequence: TGTGCCAGCAGCTTAGGGGACAGTTCCTACAATGAGCAGTTCTTC. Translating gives CASSLGDSSYNEQFF.

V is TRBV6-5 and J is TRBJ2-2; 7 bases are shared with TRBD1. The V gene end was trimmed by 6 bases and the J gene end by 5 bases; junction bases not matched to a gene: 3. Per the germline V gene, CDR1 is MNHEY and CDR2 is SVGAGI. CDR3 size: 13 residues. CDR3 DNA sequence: TGTGCCAGCAGGGAGACAGGGACCGGGGAGCTGTTTTTT. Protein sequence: CASRETGTGELFF.

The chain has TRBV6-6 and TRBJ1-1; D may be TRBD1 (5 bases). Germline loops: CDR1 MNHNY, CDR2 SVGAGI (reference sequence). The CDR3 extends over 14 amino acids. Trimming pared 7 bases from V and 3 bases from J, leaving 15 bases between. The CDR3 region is CASTPPGGDTEAFF. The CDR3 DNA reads TGTGCCAGCACCCCCCCGGGGGGGGACACTGAAGCTTTCTTT.

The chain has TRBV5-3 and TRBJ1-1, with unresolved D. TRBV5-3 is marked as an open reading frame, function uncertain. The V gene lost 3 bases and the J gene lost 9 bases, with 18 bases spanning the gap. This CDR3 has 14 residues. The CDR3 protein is CARSSPFAGPKAFF. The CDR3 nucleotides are TGTGCCAGAAGCTCCCCCTTCGCGGGCCCAAAAGCTTTCTTT.

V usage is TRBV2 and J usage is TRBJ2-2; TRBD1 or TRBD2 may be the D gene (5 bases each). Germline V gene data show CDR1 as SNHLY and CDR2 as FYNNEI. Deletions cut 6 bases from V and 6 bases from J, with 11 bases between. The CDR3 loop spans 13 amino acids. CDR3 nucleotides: TGTGCCAGCAGGCCAGGGACGGCCGGGGAGCTGTTTTTT. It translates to CASRPGTAGELFF.

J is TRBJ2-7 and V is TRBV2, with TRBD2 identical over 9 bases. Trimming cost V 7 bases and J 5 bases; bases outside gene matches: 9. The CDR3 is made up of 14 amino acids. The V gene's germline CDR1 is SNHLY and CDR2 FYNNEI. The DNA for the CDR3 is TGTGCCAGCAAAGCGGGCGCTAGCGGGGACGAGCAGTACTTC. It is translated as CASKAGASGDEQYF.

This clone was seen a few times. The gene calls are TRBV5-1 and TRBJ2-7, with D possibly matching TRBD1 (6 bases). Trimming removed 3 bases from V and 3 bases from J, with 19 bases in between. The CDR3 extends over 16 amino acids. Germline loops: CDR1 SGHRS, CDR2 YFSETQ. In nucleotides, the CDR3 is TGCGCCAGCAGCTACGACTCGCAGGGGCTAGGCTACGAGCAGTACTTC. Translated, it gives CASSYDSQGLGYEQYF.

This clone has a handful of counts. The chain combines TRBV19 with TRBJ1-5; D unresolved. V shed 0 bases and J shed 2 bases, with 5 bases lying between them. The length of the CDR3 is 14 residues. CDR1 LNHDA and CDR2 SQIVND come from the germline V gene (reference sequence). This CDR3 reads CASSIDGGNQPQHF. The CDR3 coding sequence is TGTGCCAGTAGTATAGACGGAGGCAATCAGCCCCAGCATTTT.

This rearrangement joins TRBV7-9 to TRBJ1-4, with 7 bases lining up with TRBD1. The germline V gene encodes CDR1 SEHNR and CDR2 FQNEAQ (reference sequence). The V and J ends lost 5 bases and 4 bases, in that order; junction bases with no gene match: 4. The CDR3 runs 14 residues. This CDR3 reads CASSHWDSNEKLFF. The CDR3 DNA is TGTGCCAGCAGCCATTGGGACAGTAATGAAAAACTGTTTTTT.

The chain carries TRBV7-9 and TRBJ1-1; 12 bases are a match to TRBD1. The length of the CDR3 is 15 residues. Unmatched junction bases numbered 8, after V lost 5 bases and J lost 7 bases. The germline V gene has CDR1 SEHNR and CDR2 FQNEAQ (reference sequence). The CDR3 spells CASSQTGTGGDEAFF. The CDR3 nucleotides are TGTGCCAGCAGCCAAACCGGGACAGGGGGCGATGAAGCTTTCTTT.

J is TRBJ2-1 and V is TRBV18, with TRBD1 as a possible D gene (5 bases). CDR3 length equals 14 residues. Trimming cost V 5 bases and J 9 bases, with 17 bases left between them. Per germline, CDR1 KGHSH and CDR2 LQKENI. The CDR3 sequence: CASSADSAGTEQFF. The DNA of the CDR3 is TGTGCCAGCTCAGCTGACAGTGCCGGTACTGAGCAGTTCTTC. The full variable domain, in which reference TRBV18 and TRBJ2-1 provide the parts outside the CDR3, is NAGVMQNPRHLVRRRGQEARLRCSPMKGHSHVYWYRQLPEEGLKFMVYLQKENIIDESGMPKERFSAEFPKEGPSILRIQQVVRGDSAAYFCASSADSAGTEQFFGPGTRLTVL.

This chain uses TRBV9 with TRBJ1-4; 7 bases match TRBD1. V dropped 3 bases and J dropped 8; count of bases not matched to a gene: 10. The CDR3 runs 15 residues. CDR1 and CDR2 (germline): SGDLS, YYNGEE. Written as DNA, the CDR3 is TGTGCCAGCAGCGAGTCACCGGGACAGAGGGAAAAACTGTTTTTT. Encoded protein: CASSESPGQREKLFF.

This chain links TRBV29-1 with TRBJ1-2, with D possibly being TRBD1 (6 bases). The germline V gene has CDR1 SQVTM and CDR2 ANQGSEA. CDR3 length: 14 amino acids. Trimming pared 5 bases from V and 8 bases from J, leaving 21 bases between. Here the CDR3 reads CSVNSLTGSGGYTF. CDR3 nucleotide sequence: TGCAGCGTTAACAGCCTTACAGGGAGTGGCGGCTACACCTTC.

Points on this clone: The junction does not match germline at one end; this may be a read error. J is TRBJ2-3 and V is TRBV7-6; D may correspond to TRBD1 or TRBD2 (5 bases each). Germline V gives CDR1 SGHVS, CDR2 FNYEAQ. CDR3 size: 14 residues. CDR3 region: CASSLGGNTNTQYF. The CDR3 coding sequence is TGTGCCAGCAGCTTAGGGGGGAACACAAATACGCAGTATTTT.

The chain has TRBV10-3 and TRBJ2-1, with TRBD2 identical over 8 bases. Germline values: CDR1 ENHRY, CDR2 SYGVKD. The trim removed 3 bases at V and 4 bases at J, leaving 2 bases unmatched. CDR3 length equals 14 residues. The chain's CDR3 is CAISELAEYNEQFF. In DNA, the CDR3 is TGTGCCATCAGTGAACTAGCGGAGTACAATGAGCAGTTCTTC.

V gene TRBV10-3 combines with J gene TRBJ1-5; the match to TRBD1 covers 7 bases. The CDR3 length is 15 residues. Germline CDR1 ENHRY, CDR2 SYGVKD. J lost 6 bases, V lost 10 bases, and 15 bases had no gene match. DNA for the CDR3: TGTGCCACAACGCCTTCCACAGGGGTGGGTCAGCCCCAGCATTTT. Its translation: CATTPSTGVGQPQHF.

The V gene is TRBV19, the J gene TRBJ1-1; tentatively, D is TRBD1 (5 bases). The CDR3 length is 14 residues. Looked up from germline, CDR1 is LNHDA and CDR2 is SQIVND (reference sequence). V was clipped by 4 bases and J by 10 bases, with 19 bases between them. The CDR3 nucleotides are TGTGCCAGTAGTACACCTGAGGAGGGGTTCGGAGCTTTCTTT. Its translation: CASSTPEEGFGAFF.

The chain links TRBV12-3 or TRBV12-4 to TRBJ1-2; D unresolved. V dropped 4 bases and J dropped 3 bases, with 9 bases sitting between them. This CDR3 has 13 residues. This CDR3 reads CASSSSTDYGYTF. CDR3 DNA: TGTGCCAGCAGTTCTTCTACTGACTATGGCTACACCTTC.

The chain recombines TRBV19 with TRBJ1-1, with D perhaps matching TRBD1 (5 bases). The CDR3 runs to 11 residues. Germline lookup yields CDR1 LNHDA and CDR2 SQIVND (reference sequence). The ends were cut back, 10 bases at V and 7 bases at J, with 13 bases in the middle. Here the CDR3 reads CATYRTGEAFF. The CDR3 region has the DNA TGTGCCACTTACCGTACAGGTGAAGCTTTCTTT.

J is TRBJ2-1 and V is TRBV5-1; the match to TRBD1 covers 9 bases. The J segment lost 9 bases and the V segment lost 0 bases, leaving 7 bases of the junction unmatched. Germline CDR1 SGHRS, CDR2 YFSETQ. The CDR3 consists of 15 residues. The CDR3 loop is CASSLAGQGLGEQFF. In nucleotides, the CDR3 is TGCGCCAGCAGCTTGGCGGGACAGGGATTGGGTGAGCAGTTCTTC. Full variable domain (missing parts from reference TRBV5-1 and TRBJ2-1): KAGVTQTPRYLIKTRGQQVTLSCSPISGHRSVSWYQQTPGQGLQFLFEYFSETQRNKGNFPGRFSGRQFSNSRSEMNVSTLELGDSALYLCASSLAGQGLGEQFFGPGTRLTVL.

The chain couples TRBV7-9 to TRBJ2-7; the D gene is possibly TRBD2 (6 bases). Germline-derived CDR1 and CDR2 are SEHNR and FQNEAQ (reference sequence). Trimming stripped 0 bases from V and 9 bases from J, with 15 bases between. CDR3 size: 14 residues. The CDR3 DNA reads TGTGCCAGCAGCTTAGCGCGGGACGCCCAAGGGCAGTACTTC. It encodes CASSLARDAQGQYF.